This TCR beta chain was found in a study of response to subunit inactivated influenza vaccine. The CDR3 length is 18 residues. The germline V gene has CDR1 LGHDT and CDR2 YNNKEL (reference sequence). Trimming shortened V by 5 bases and J by 0 bases, and 17 bases separated the two germline ends. TCRdb recomputed calls from the RT-PCR reads with MiXCR, one row per CDR3 protein. Altogether roughly 790,000 distinct CDR3 sequences are present, about 20% being singletons, with the ten largest covering 10%. The receptor's source is a man aged 50 to 59 who received an inactivated influenza vaccine. This specimen was PBMCs from blood, taken more than 4 days after vaccination. The chain combines TRBV3-1 with TRBJ2-6; a possible D gene is TRBD2 (5 bases). The CDR3 sequence is CASSYSLGIVSGANVLTF. CDR3 DNA: TGTGCCAGCAGCTATAGTCTCGGGATTGTCTCTGGGGCCAACGTCCTGACTTTC.